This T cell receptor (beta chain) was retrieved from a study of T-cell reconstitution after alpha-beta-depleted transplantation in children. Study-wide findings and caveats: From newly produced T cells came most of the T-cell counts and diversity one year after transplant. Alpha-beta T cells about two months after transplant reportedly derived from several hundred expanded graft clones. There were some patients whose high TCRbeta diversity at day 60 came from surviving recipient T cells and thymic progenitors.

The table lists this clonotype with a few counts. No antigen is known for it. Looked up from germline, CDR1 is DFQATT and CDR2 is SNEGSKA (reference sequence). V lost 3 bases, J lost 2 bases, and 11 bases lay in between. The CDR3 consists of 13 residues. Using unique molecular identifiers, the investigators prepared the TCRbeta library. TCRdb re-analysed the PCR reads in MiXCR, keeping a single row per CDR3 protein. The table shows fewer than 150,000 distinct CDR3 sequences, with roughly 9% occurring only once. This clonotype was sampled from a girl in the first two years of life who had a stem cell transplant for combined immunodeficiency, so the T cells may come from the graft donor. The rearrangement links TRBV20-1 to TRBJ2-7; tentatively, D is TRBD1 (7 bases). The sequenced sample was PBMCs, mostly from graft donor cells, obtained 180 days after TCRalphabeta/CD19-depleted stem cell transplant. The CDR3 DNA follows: TGCAGTGCTAGGGGGGGACAGACCTACGAGCAGTACTTC. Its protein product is CSARGGQTYEQYF.